This entry describes one TCR beta chain. Its target is unknown. The trim removed 6 bases at V and 11 bases at J, leaving 3 bases unmatched. This CDR3 region has 11 residues. Per the germline V gene, CDR1 is MNHEY and CDR2 is SVGAGI. TCRdb keeps only in-frame clones here, not all; method: immunoSEQ multiplex PCR. The sample lists around 53,000 clones; under 90% were seen once. The data were taken from a study of PD-L1 blockade in urothelial cancer. Disease in patients was locally advanced or metastatic urothelial carcinoma. The study, taken as a whole, reports: Durable-benefit patients expanded tumor-associated blood clones more at 3 weeks.

This TCR was sampled from a man aged 40-50 years with urothelial cancer. The V and J genes are TRBV6-5 and TRBJ2-3; TRBD2 aligns across 9 bases. The starting material was PBMCs, obtained around atezolizumab (anti-PD-L1) treatment. The CDR3 DNA reads TGTGCCAGCAGCCGTAGCGGGAGGCAGTATTTT. Residues: CASSRSGRQYF.